The 27 T cell receptor beta chains below were found in one sample sequenced in a study of blood T cell repertoires in COVID-19. Sequencing used immunoSEQ multiplex PCR; TCRdb keeps in-frame clones, though not all of them. Among fewer than 400,000 clones listed, approximately 88% were seen once. Input material: PBMCs or T cells enriched from blood (not recorded which). These receptors were taken from a man younger than 45 who had recovered from COVID-19.

The chain recombines TRBV18 with TRBJ2-6; 10 positions agree with TRBD2. The junction had 5 bases not matched to a gene; V was cut back by 2 bases and J by 1 base. CDR3 length equals 18 residues. Germline V CDR1 and CDR2: KGHSH, LQKENI. For the CDR3, the DNA is TGTGCCAGCTCACCAGTAGCGGGGGGATTGTCTGGGGCCAACGTCCTGACTTTC. Translating it yields CASSPVAGGLSGANVLTF.

This clone was seen only a few times. The chain links TRBV6-6 to TRBJ1-3; TRBD1 matches 9 bases. The trim removed 5 bases at V and 3 bases at J, leaving 11 bases unmatched. Germline assignment: CDR1 MNHNY and CDR2 SVGAGI (reference sequence). The CDR3 loop spans 17 amino acids. The CDR3 DNA is TGTGCCAGCAGTCATGTCCCTTTGACAGGGGGTGGAAACACCATATATTTT. Translated: CASSHVPLTGGGNTIYF.

The CDR3 DNA is TGTGCCAGCACCAACCCCGGACAGCTAAGCAATCAGCCCCAGCATTTT. Amino acid sequence: CASTNPGQLSNQPQHF. The chain has TRBV28 and TRBJ1-5, with D possibly TRBD1 on 6 matching bases. V shed 7 bases and J shed 1 base, with 17 bases lying between them. The V gene's germline CDR1 is MDHEN and CDR2 SYDVKM. The CDR3 has 16 residues.

J is TRBJ1-6 and V is TRBV13; D remains unclear. Looked up from germline, CDR1 is PRHDT and CDR2 is FYEKMQ (reference sequence). With 0 bases removed from V and 7 bases from J, the gap between germline ends came to 7 bases. The CDR3 contains 14 residues. The CDR3 DNA reads as TGTGCCAGCAGCTTAGGCCTATCAAATTCACCCCTCCACTTT. Translation gives CASSLGLSNSPLHF.

This clone was recorded once. The gene calls are TRBV7-6 and TRBJ2-1, with 10 positions matching TRBD2. From germline, CDR1 is SGHVS and CDR2 FNYEAQ. V shed 2 bases and J 6 bases; nucleotides not matched to a gene: 7. The CDR3 consists of 16 residues. CDR3 residues: CASSLIIAGGGNEQFF. Written as DNA, the CDR3 is TGTGCCAGCAGCTTAATAATAGCGGGGGGAGGCAATGAGCAGTTCTTC. The full variable domain, completed using reference TRBV7-6 and TRBJ2-1, is GAGVSQSPRYKVTKRGQDVALRCDPISGHVSLYWYRQALGQGPEFLTYFNYEAQQDKSGLPNDRFSAERPEGSISTLTIQRTEQRDSAMYRCASSLIIAGGGNEQFFGPGTRLTVL.

The gene calls are TRBV6-7 and TRBJ2-7, with 10 positions matching TRBD1. Being an ORF, TRBV6-7 has a function that is uncertain. The CDR3 loop spans 15 amino acids. V was pared by 7 bases and J by 6 bases, with 12 bases of the junction left unmatched. CDR3 sequence: CASTPKRTGGFEQYF. DNA for the CDR3: TGTGCCAGCACTCCAAAGAGGACAGGGGGGTTCGAGCAGTACTTC.

The rearrangement joins TRBV10-3 to TRBJ1-5, with 9 bases fitting TRBD1. The V segment lost 2 bases and the J segment 4 bases; nucleotides outside the gene matches: 9. CDR3 length equals 17 residues. Germline V gene data show CDR1 as ENHRY and CDR2 as SYGVKD. In DNA, the CDR3 is TGTGCCATCAGTGAGAGAGGGACAGGGTATGGGAATCAGCCCCAGCATTTT. Translated, it gives CAISERGTGYGNQPQHF.

V and J are TRBV7-9 and TRBJ2-7; the match to TRBD2 covers 9 bases. The V segment lost 4 bases and the J segment 0 bases; nucleotides outside the gene matches: 4. There are 15 residues in the CDR3. Per germline, CDR1 SEHNR and CDR2 FQNEAQ (reference sequence). The CDR3 loop reads CASSYSGGLSYEQYF. The CDR3 nucleotides read TGTGCCAGCAGCTATAGCGGGGGCCTCTCCTACGAGCAGTACTTC.

This rearrangement joins TRBV24-1 to TRBJ2-2; D perhaps matches TRBD2 (6 bases). This CDR3 spans 15 amino acids. Trimming took off 3 bases at V and 4 bases at J, with 11 bases between the two ends. Germline V CDR1 and CDR2: KGHDR, SFDVKD. The CDR3 here is CATSDVPGGTGELFF. In nucleotides, the CDR3 is TGTGCCACCAGTGATGTTCCCGGGGGCACCGGGGAGCTGTTTTTT.

The V and J genes are TRBV19 and TRBJ2-7; D is possibly TRBD1 (6 bases). V was shortened by 4 bases and J by 3 bases, with 13 bases between the two germline ends. The CDR3 loop spans 14 amino acids. Germline CDR1 and CDR2: LNHDA and SQIVND (reference sequence). The CDR3 sequence: CASSRGLSVYEQYF. The CDR3 DNA reads TGTGCCAGTAGTAGGGGGCTTTCAGTCTACGAGCAGTACTTC.

The count of this clone is one. V is TRBV28 and J is TRBJ2-7; TRBD1 matches 7 bases. Germline CDR1 and CDR2: MDHEN and SYDVKM. V was clipped by 6 bases and J by 6 bases; unmatched bases: 5. The CDR3 is 12 residues long. Here the CDR3 DNA reads TGTGCCAGCAGGCAGGGGGAGAGCGAGCAGTACTTC. Translated, it gives CASRQGESEQYF.

The chain joins TRBV9 to TRBJ2-7; 9 nucleotides agree with TRBD2. The CDR3 covers 16 residues. CDR1 and CDR2 (germline): SGDLS, YYNGEE. Trimming removed 4 bases from V and 2 bases from J; junction bases left unmatched: 10. This chain's CDR3 is CASSPSGAGGAYEQYF. CDR3 in DNA: TGTGCCAGCAGCCCTAGCGGGGCGGGGGGAGCCTACGAGCAGTACTTC.

The chain couples TRBV7-9 to TRBJ1-3; D remains ambiguous. Germline values: CDR1 SEHNR, CDR2 FQNEAQ (reference sequence). Deletions cut 5 bases from V and 3 bases from J, with 17 bases between. The length of the CDR3 is 16 residues. CDR3 in amino acids: CASSGDGEQFGNTIYF. CDR3 sequence (DNA): TGTGCCAGCAGCGGAGACGGTGAGCAATTTGGAAACACCATATATTTT.

J is TRBJ2-7 and V is TRBV4-1; TRBD1 might be the D (5 bases). The V and J ends lost 4 bases and 0 bases respectively, with 10 bases between them. The CDR3 sequence is 14 residues long. CDR1 is MGHRA and CDR2 is YSYEKL in the germline V gene. The CDR3 bases are TGCGCCAGCAGCCCTGGACACCCCTCCTACGAGCAGTACTTC. Translated, it gives CASSPGHPSYEQYF.

This clone was recorded a few times. CDR3 DNA: TGTGCCAGCAGTAGTGGACAGTCCTATAATTCACCCCTCCACTTT. This gives the protein CASSSGQSYNSPLHF. The chain has TRBV27 and TRBJ1-6; possible D gene TRBD1, 6 bases. The germline gives CDR1 MNHEY, CDR2 SMNVEV (reference sequence). Trimming removed 5 bases from V and 1 base from J, with 9 bases in between. The CDR3 is made up of 15 amino acids.

The chain couples TRBV19 to TRBJ1-5, with 8 nucleotides matching TRBD1. CDR3 length: 16 residues. Trimming removed 5 bases from V and 4 bases from J; junction bases left unmatched: 10. Germline CDR1 LNHDA, CDR2 SQIVND (reference sequence). Here the CDR3 DNA reads TGTGCCAGTAGTTTCCTACCAGGGGGCTTGAATCAGCCCCAGCATTTT. Amino acid sequence: CASSFLPGGLNQPQHF.

The rearrangement links TRBV10-3 to TRBJ2-1, with TRBD1 matching 10 bases. Germline CDR1 reads ENHRY; CDR2 reads SYGVKD. This CDR3 has 13 amino acids. Trimming cost V 3 bases and J 12 bases; bases outside gene matches: 5. CDR3 coding DNA: TGTGCCATCAGTGACCGGGGACAGGGGTGGCAGTTCTTC. Translating gives CAISDRGQGWQFF.

V gene TRBV7-8 combines with J gene TRBJ2-3; 12 bases agree with TRBD2. The CDR3 length is 15 residues. Looked up from germline, CDR1 is SGHVS and CDR2 is FQNEAQ. The V segment lost 5 bases and the J segment 4 bases; nucleotides outside the gene matches: 4. In DNA, the CDR3 is TGTGCCAGCAGCGCGACTAGCGGGGGTCCAGATACGCAGTATTTT. It is translated as CASSATSGGPDTQYF.

The rearrangement joins TRBV18 to TRBJ2-5; D gene uncertain. This CDR3 has 12 residues. V lost 2 bases, J lost 5 bases, and 6 bases lay in between. Germline V gene lookup returns CDR1 KGHSH and CDR2 LQKENI. CDR3 coding DNA: TGTGCCAGCTCACCATCGAGGGAGACCCAGTACTTC. Its protein is CASSPSRETQYF.

CDR3 in amino acids: CASSLWSQQETQYF. The CDR3 nucleotides read TGCGCCAGCAGCTTGTGGTCGCAGCAAGAGACCCAGTACTTC. This chain links TRBV5-1 with TRBJ2-5; no reliable D call. CDR1 is SGHRS, CDR2 YFSETQ, per germline. The CDR3 is 14 residues long. The V end lost 1 base, the J end lost 2 bases, and 9 bases lay between the germline ends.

This rearrangement joins TRBV7-8 to TRBJ1-2; TRBD1 aligns across 8 bases. Germline V gives CDR1 SGHVS, CDR2 FQNEAQ. The CDR3 totals 14 residues. The J segment lost 2 bases and the V segment lost 6 bases, leaving 5 bases of the junction unmatched. CDR3 in DNA: TGTGCCAGCAGTCTAGGACAGGGAAACTATGGCTACACCTTC. It encodes CASSLGQGNYGYTF.

Here the CDR3 DNA reads TGTGCCAGCAGTCTCGGGATGCAGCCCAATCAGCCCCAGCATTTT. Amino acid sequence: CASSLGMQPNQPQHF. The chain couples TRBV6-5 to TRBJ1-5, with D unclear. Germline lookup yields CDR1 MNHEY and CDR2 SVGAGI. CDR3 length equals 15 residues. Between the trimmed V and J ends, which lost 5 bases and 3 bases, there was a span of 14 bases.

This clone has only one observation. The chain has TRBV11-1 and TRBJ2-1; 7 nucleotides align to TRBD1. CDR3 length equals 15 residues. V gave up 6 bases and J gave up 7 bases; unmatched junction bases: 12. Germline V lookup: CDR1 SGHAT, CDR2 FQDESV (reference sequence). CDR3 in DNA: TGTGCCAGCAGTTTTACAGGGGTCGGGGTAAATGAGCAGTTCTTC. Amino acids: CASSFTGVGVNEQFF.

This sequence joins TRBV24-1 and TRBJ2-3, with a tentative D call TRBD2 (7 bases). V dropped 3 bases and J dropped 5 bases, with 20 bases sitting between them. Germline-derived CDR1 and CDR2 are KGHDR and SFDVKD. This CDR3 is built from 17 residues. As DNA, the CDR3 is TGTGCCACCAGTGATGGCATCGGGGGGCCCGCTAGAGATACGCAGTATTTT. Amino acid sequence: CATSDGIGGPARDTQYF.

The chain combines TRBV11-2 with TRBJ2-2; a possible D gene is TRBD1 (6 bases). V was cut by 3 bases and J by 4 bases, with 9 bases left in between. CDR1 and CDR2 (germline): SGHAT, FQNNGV. The CDR3 is made up of 14 amino acids. CDR3 residues: CASSFLTGTGELFF. The CDR3 region has the DNA TGTGCCAGCAGCTTTCTGACAGGCACCGGGGAGCTGTTTTTT.

The V gene is TRBV4-2, the J gene TRBJ1-2; unclear D gene. CDR3 length: 14 residues. Germline CDR1 and CDR2: LGHNA and YNFKEQ. The ends were cut back, 1 base at V and 13 bases at J, with 19 bases in the middle. In DNA, the CDR3 is TGTGCCAGCAGCCAAGCGAGAGGGTACGAGCGAGGCACCTTC. As protein: CASSQARGYERGTF.

Concerning this clone: Sequence at one end of the junction differs from germline and may be a read error. V is TRBV9 and J is TRBJ2-5; 7 nucleotides agree with TRBD1. There are 14 residues in the CDR3. CDR1 and CDR2 (germline): SGDLS, YYNGEE. Here the CDR3 DNA reads TGTGCCAGCATCGTAGTAAGGGGGCGAGAGACCCAGTACTTC. It is translated as CASIVVRGRETQYF. Combining the CDR3 with reference TRBV9 and TRBJ2-5 gives the whole variable domain DSGVTQTPKHLITATGQRVTLRCSPRSGDLSVYWYQQSLDQGLQFLIQYYNGEERAKGNILERFSAQQFPDLHSELNLSSLELGDSALYFCASIVVRGRETQYFGPGTRLLVL.